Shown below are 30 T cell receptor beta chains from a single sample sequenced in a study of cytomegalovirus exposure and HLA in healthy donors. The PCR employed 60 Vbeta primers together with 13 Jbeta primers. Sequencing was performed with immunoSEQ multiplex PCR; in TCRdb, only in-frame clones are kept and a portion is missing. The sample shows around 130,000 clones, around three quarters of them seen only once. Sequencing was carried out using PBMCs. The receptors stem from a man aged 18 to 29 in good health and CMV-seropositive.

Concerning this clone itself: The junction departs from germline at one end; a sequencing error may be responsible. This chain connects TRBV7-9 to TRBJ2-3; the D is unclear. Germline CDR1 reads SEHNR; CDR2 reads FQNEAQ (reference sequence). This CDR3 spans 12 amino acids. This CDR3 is CSSSLRGDTQYF. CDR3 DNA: TGTTCCAGCAGCCTCCGAGGAGATACGCAGTATTTT.

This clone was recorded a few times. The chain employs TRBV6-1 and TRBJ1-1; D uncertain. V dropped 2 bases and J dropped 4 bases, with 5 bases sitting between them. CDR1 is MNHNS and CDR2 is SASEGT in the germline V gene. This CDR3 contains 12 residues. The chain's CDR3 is CASSESFTEAFF. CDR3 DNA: TGTGCCAGCAGTGAATCGTTCACTGAAGCTTTCTTT.

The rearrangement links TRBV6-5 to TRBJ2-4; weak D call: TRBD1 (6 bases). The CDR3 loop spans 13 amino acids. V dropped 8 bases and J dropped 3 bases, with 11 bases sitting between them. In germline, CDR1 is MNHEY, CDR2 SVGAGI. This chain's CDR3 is CASQGFGKNIQYF. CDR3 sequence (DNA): TGTGCCAGCCAGGGGTTTGGCAAAAACATTCAGTACTTC.

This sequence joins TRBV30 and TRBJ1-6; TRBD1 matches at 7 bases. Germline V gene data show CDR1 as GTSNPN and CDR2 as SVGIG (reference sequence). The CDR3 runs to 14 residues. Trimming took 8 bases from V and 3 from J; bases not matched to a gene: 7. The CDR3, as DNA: TGTGCCGAAGGGACAGCCGTCTATAATTCACCCCTCCACTTT. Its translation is CAEGTAVYNSPLHF.

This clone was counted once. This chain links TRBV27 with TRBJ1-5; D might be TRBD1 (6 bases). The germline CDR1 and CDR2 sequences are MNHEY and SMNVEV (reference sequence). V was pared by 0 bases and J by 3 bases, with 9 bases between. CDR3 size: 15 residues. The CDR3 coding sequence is TGTGCCAGCAGTTTATCCAGGGGAAACAATCAGCCCCAGCATTTT. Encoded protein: CASSLSRGNNQPQHF.

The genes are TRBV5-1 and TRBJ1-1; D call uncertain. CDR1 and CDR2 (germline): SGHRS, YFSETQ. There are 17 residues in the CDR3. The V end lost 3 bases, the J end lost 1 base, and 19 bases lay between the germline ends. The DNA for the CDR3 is TGCGCCAGCAGCTCTTTTATCAGTAATCCGGGGAACACTGAAGCTTTCTTT. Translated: CASSSFISNPGNTEAFF.

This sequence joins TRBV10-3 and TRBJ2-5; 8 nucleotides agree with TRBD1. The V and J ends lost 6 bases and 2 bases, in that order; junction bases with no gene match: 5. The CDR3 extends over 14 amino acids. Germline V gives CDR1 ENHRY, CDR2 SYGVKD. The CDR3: CAIREDRAQETQYF. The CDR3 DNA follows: TGTGCCATCAGAGAGGACAGGGCGCAAGAGACCCAGTACTTC.

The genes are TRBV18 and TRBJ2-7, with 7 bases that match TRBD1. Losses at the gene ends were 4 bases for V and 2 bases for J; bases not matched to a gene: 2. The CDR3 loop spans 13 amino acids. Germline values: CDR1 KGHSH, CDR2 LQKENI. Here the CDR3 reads CASSLQGAYEQYF. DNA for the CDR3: TGTGCCAGCTCACTCCAGGGGGCCTACGAGCAGTACTTC.

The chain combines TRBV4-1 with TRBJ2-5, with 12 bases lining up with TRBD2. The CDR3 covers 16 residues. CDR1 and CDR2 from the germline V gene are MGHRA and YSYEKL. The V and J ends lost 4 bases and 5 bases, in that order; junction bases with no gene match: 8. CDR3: CASSLGLAGGQETQYF. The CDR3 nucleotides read TGCGCCAGCAGCCTAGGGCTAGCGGGGGGGCAGGAGACCCAGTACTTC.

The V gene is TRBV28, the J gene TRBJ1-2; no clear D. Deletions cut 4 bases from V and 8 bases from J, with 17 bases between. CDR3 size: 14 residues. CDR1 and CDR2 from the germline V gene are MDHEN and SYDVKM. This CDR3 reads CASSSPTTFGGYTF. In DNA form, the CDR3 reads TGTGCCAGCAGTTCCCCTACTACGTTCGGGGGCTACACCTTC.

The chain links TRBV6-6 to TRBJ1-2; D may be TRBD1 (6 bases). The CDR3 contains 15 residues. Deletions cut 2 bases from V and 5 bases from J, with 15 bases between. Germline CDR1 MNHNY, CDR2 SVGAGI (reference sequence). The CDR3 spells CASSYPRTELYGYTF. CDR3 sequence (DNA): TGTGCCAGCAGTTACCCCAGGACAGAACTATATGGCTACACCTTC.

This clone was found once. The CDR3 DNA reads TGTGCCAGCAGTTGGACAAGGACCTCTGGAAACACCATATATTTT. Encoded protein: CASSWTRTSGNTIYF. The chain has TRBV28 and TRBJ1-3; D possibly corresponds to TRBD1 (5 bases). The length of the CDR3 is 15 residues. CDR1 is MDHEN, CDR2 SYDVKM, per germline. V lost 4 bases to trimming and J lost 0 bases, with 10 bases between them.

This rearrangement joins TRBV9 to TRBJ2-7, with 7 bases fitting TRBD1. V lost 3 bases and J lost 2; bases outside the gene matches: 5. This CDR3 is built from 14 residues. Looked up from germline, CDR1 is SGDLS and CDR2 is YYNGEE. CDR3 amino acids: CASSDDRDPYEQYF. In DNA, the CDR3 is TGTGCCAGCAGCGATGACAGGGACCCCTACGAGCAGTACTTC.

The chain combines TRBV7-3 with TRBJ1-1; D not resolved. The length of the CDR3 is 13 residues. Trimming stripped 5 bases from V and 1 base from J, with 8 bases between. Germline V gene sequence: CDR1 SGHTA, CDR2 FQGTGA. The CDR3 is CASSAPGNTEAFF. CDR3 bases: TGTGCCAGCAGCGCCCCGGGGAACACTGAAGCTTTCTTT.

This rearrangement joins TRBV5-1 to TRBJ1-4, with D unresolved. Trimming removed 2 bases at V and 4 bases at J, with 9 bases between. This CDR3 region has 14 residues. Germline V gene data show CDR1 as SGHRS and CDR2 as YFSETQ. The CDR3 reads CASSLTGVNEKLFF. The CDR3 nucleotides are TGCGCCAGCAGCTTAACCGGAGTTAATGAAAAACTGTTTTTT. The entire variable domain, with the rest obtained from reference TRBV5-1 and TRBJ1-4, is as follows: KAGVTQTPRYLIKTRGQQVTLSCSPISGHRSVSWYQQTPGQGLQFLFEYFSETQRNKGNFPGRFSGRQFSNSRSEMNVSTLELGDSALYLCASSLTGVNEKLFFGSGTQLSVL.

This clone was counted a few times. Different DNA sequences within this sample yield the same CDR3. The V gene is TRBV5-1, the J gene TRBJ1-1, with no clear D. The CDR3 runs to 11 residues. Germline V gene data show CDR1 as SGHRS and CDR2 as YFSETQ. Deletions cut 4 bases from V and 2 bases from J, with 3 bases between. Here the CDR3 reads CASSQNTEAFF. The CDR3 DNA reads TGCGCCAGCAGCCAAAACACTGAAGCTTTCTTT.

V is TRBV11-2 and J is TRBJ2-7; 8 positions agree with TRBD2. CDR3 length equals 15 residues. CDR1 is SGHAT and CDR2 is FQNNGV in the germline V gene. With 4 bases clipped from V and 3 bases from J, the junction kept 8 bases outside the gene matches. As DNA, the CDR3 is TGTGCCAGCAGCTATGCCCGGGGGGGGATCTACGAGCAGTACTTC. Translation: CASSYARGGIYEQYF.

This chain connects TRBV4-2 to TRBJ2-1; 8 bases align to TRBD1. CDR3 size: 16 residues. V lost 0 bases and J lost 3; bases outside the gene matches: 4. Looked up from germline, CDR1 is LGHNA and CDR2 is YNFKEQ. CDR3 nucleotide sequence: TGTGCCAGCAGCCAAGATGGGGACAGGAGCTACAATGAGCAGTTCTTC. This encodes CASSQDGDRSYNEQFF.

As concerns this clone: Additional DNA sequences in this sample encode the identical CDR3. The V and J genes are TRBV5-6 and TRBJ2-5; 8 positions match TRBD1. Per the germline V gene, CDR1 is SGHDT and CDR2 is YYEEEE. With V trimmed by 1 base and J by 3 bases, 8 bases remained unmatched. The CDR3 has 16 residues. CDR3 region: CASSLSTGQGKETQYF. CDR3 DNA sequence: TGTGCCAGCAGCTTGTCCACCGGACAGGGAAAAGAGACCCAGTACTTC.

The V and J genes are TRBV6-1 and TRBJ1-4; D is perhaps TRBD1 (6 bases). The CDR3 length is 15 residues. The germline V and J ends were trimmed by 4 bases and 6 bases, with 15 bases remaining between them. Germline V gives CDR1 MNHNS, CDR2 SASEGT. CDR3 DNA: TGTGCCAGCAGTGGAGGTGGGACAACCCATGAAAAACTGTTTTTT. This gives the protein CASSGGGTTHEKLFF.

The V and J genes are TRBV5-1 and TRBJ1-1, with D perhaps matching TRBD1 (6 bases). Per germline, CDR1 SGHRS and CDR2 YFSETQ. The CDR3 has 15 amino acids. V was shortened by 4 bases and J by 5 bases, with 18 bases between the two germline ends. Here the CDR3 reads CASSIGEGVRTEAFF. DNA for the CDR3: TGCGCCAGCAGCATTGGAGAGGGGGTGAGGACTGAAGCTTTCTTT.

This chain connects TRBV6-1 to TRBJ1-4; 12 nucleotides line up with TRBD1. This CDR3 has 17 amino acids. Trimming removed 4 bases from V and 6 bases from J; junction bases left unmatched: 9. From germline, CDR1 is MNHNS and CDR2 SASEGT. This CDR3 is CASSALGQGASDEKLFF. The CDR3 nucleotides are TGTGCCAGCAGTGCCCTGGGACAGGGGGCCTCGGATGAAAAACTGTTTTTT.

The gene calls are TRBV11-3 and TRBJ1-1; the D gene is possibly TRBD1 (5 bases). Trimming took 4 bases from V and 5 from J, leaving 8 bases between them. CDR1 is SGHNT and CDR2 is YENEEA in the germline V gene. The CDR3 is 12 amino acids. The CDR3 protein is CASSYGATEAFF. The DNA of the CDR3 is TGTGCCAGCAGCTATGGGGCAACTGAAGCTTTCTTT.

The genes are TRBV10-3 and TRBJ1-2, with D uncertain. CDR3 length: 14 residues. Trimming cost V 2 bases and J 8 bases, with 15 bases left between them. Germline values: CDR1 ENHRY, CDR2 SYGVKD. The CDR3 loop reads CAISEVTGIGGYTF. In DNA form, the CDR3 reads TGTGCCATCAGTGAGGTGACTGGTATCGGGGGCTACACCTTC.

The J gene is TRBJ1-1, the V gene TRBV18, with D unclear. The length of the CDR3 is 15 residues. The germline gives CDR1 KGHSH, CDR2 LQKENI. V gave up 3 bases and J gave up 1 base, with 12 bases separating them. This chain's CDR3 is CASSPPFSQNTEAFF. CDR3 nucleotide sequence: TGTGCCAGCTCACCCCCCTTTAGTCAGAACACTGAAGCTTTCTTT.

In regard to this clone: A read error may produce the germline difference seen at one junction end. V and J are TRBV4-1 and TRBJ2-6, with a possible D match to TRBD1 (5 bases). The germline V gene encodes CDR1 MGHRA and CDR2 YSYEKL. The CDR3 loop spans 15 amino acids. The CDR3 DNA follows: TGCGCCAGCAGCCCAATCAGCTCTGGGGCCAACGGCCTGACTTTC. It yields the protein CASSPISSGANGLTF.

The CDR3 DNA is TGTGCCAGCAGCTCCGGGACTGTTACCGGGGAGCTGTTTTTT. Translated, it gives CASSSGTVTGELFF. This rearrangement joins TRBV5-6 to TRBJ2-2, with a weak D call TRBD2 (6 bases). Germline assignment: CDR1 SGHDT and CDR2 YYEEEE. Trimming removed 3 bases at V and 5 bases at J, with 11 bases between. The CDR3 runs 14 residues.

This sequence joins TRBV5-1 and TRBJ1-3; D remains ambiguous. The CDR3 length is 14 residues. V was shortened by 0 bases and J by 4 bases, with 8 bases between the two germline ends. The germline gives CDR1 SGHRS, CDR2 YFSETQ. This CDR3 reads CASSLDRSGNTIYF. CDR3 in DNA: TGCGCCAGCAGCTTGGACCGGTCCGGAAACACCATATATTTT. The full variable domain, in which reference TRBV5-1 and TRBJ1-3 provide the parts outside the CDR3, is KAGVTQTPRYLIKTRGQQVTLSCSPISGHRSVSWYQQTPGQGLQFLFEYFSETQRNKGNFPGRFSGRQFSNSRSEMNVSTLELGDSALYLCASSLDRSGNTIYFGEGSWLTVV.

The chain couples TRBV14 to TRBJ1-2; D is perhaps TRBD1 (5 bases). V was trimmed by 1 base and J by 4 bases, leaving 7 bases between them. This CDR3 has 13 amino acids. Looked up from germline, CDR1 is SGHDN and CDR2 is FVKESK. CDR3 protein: CASSQAGGYGYTF. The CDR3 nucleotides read TGTGCCAGCAGCCAAGCGGGGGGCTATGGCTACACCTTC.

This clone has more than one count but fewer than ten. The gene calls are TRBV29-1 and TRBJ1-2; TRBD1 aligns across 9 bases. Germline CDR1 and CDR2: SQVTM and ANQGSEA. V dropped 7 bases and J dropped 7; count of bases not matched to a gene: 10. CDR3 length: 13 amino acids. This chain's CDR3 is CSALRDRDGGYTF. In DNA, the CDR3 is TGCAGCGCCCTCCGGGACAGGGACGGTGGCTACACCTTC.